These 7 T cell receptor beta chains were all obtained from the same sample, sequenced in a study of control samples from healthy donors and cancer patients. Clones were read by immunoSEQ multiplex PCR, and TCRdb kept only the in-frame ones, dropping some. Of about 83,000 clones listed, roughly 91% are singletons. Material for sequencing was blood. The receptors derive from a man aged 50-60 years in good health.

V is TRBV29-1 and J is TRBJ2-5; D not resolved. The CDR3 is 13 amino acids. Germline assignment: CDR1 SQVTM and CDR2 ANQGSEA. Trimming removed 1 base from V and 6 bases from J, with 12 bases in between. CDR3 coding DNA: TGCAGCGTTGAAGCCGCCAACGGTCAGACCCAGTACTTC. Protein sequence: CSVEAANGQTQYF.

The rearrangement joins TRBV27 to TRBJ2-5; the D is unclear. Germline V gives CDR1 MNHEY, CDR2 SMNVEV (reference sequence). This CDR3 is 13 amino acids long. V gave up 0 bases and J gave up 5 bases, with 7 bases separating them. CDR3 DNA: TGTGCCAGCAGTTTATCATCGTTTGAGACCCAGTACTTC. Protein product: CASSLSSFETQYF.

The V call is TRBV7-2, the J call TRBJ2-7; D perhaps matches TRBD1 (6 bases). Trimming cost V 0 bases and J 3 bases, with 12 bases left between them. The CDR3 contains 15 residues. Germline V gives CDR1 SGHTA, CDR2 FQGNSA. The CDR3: CASSLAPGTYYEQYF. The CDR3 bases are TGTGCCAGCAGCTTAGCCCCCGGGACATACTACGAGCAGTACTTC.

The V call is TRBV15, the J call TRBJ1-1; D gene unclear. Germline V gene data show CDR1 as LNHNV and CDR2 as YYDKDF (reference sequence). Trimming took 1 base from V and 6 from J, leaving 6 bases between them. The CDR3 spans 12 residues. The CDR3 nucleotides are TGTGCCACCAGCAGAGCGATCGCTGAAGCTTTCTTT. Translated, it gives CATSRAIAEAFF.

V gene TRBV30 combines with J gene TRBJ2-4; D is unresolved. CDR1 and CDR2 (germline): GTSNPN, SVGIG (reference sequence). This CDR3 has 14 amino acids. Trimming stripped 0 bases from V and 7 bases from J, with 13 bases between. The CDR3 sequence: CAWSVSPEVNIQYF. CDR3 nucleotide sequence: TGTGCCTGGAGTGTCTCCCCAGAAGTGAACATTCAGTACTTC.

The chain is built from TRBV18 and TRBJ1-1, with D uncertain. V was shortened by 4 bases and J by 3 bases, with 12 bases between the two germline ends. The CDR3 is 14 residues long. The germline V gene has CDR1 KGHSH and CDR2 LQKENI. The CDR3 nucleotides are TGTGCCAGCTCACTGGGGTCGGGGTACACTGAAGCTTTCTTT. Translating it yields CASSLGSGYTEAFF.

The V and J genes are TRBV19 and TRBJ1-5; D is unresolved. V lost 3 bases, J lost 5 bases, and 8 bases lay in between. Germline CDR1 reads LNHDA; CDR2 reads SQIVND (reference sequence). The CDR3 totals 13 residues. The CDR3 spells CASSIAMDQPQHF. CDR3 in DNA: TGTGCCAGTAGTATTGCGATGGATCAGCCCCAGCATTTT.